This T cell receptor beta chain was sequenced during a study of T cell changes during pregnancy in multiple sclerosis. Assay: immunoSEQ multiplex PCR; the TCRdb copy retains only in-frame clones and omits some. The sample has roughly 32,000 clones; 85% to 95% are singletons. With 5 bases clipped from V and 5 bases from J, the junction kept 11 bases outside the gene matches. Germline CDR1 is SEHNR and CDR2 is FQNEAQ (reference sequence). The CDR3 runs to 17 residues. This specimen was CD4+ T cells from peripheral blood mononuclear cells, taken in the second trimester of pregnancy. The V call is TRBV7-9, the J call TRBJ2-1, with TRBD2 matching 11 bases. The sequence was collected from a female donor with multiple sclerosis, enrolled in a pregnancy study. As DNA, the CDR3 is TGTGCCAGCAGCCCACGGTGGGGACTAGCGGACCACAATGAGCAGTTCTTC. It translates to CASSPRWGLADHNEQFF.